The 10 T cell receptor beta chains below were found in one sample sequenced in a study of neurological immune-mediated disorders. TCRdb processed the 5' RACE reads anew with MiXCR; each CDR3 protein has one entry. Seen here are approximately 66,000 distinct CDR3 sequences, 4.5% to 5.5% observed once, and the top ten hold approximately 7%. Input material: PBMCs. Source of these receptors: a man aged 25-45 years with multiple sclerosis.

This clonotype was detected many times. The chain recombines TRBV6-1 with TRBJ1-1; weak D call: TRBD1 (5 bases). CDR1 and CDR2 (germline): MNHNS, SASEGT. The length of the CDR3 is 15 residues. Trimming stripped 6 bases from V and 1 base from J, with 15 bases between. The CDR3 bases are TGTGCCAGCAGCTACACCGGGACGGGGAACACTGAAGCTTTCTTT. As protein: CASSYTGTGNTEAFF.

This clonotype occurred many times. V is TRBV3-1 and J is TRBJ1-1, with unresolved D. Looked up from germline, CDR1 is LGHDT and CDR2 is YNNKEL (reference sequence). The CDR3 consists of 15 residues. Trimming stripped 4 bases from V and 4 bases from J, with 16 bases between. The CDR3 loop reads CASSPQPRAATEAFF. As DNA, the CDR3 is TGTGCCAGCAGCCCTCAACCTCGGGCGGCCACTGAAGCTTTCTTT.

This clonotype came up many times. This chain joins TRBV2 and TRBJ2-5; D is unresolved. This CDR3 is built from 10 residues. The V end was cut by 9 bases, the J end by 5 bases, with 7 bases between. CDR1 is SNHLY and CDR2 is FYNNEI in the germline V gene. The CDR3 loop is CARSGETQYF. DNA for the CDR3: TGTGCCAGGTCCGGTGAGACCCAGTACTTC. The full variable domain, in which reference TRBV2 and TRBJ2-5 provide the parts outside the CDR3, is EPEVTQTPSHQVTQMGQEVILRCVPISNHLYFYWYRQILGQKVEFLVSFYNNEISEKSEIFDDQFSVERPDGSNFTLKIRSTKLEDSAMYFCARSGETQYFGPGTRLLVL.

This clonotype was seen a handful of times. The rearrangement uses TRBV20-1 and TRBJ2-3; D is unresolved. CDR1 is DFQATT, CDR2 SNEGSKA, per germline (reference sequence). The CDR3 sequence is 11 residues long. With 3 bases removed from V and 6 bases from J, the gap between germline ends came to 7 bases. CDR3 sequence reads: CSASNTDTQYF. The DNA for the CDR3 is TGCAGTGCTAGCAACACCGATACGCAGTATTTT.

The chain joins TRBV5-1 to TRBJ2-6; 8 bases match TRBD1. The germline CDR1 and CDR2 sequences are SGHRS and YFSETQ. J was trimmed by 3 bases and V by 4 bases; bases with no gene match: 12. CDR3 length: 18 amino acids. The DNA of the CDR3 is TGCGCCAGCAGCCCGTTGGCTCAGGGGGCGCTTGGGGCCAACGTCCTGACTTTC. This gives the protein CASSPLAQGALGANVLTF.

This clonotype was observed at least ten times. This chain joins TRBV7-8 and TRBJ1-4; D is uncertain. The CDR3 runs 13 residues. V was clipped by 2 bases and J by 14 bases, with 15 bases between them. Germline values: CDR1 SGHVS, CDR2 FQNEAQ. CDR3 DNA sequence: TGTGCCAGCAGCTTAATGGGTCCCACTCGGCTGTTTTTT. Its translation is CASSLMGPTRLFF.

This clonotype appeared many times. The chain has TRBV10-3 and TRBJ1-1, with no clear D. Trimming removed 2 bases from V and 3 bases from J, with 13 bases in between. From germline, CDR1 is ENHRY and CDR2 SYGVKD. The CDR3 spans 15 residues. The CDR3 region is CAISEQELGYTEAFF. CDR3 sequence (DNA): TGTGCCATCAGTGAGCAAGAATTGGGGTACACTGAAGCTTTCTTT.

This clonotype showed up many times. This chain links TRBV5-1 with TRBJ2-3, with D possibly TRBD1 on 6 matching bases. The CDR3 spans 13 residues. In germline, CDR1 is SGHRS, CDR2 YFSETQ. V was cut by 1 base and J by 3 bases, with 6 bases left in between. The CDR3, as DNA: TGCGCCAGCAGCTTGACAGGGACAGATACGCAGTATTTT. Its protein is CASSLTGTDTQYF.

At least ten counts were recorded for this clonotype. The chain employs TRBV5-1 and TRBJ2-4, with TRBD1 matching over 7 bases. Germline-derived CDR1 and CDR2 are SGHRS and YFSETQ. The CDR3 sequence is 17 residues long. Losses at the gene ends were 3 bases for V and 0 bases for J; bases not matched to a gene: 9. CDR3 region: CASSWADRRLAKNIQYF. DNA for the CDR3: TGCGCCAGCAGCTGGGCGGACAGGCGACTAGCCAAAAACATTCAGTACTTC.

About this clonotype itself: A read error is possible here, since a much larger clone lies one base away. The chain links TRBV7-6 to TRBJ2-3; D gene ambiguous. CDR3 size: 12 residues. Germline CDR1 reads SGHVS; CDR2 reads FNYEAQ. The ends were cut back, 1 base at V and 7 bases at J, with 6 bases in the middle. The DNA of the CDR3 is TGTGCCAGCAGCTTAGAAGGGAATACGCAGTATTTT. Translation: CASSLEGNTQYF.